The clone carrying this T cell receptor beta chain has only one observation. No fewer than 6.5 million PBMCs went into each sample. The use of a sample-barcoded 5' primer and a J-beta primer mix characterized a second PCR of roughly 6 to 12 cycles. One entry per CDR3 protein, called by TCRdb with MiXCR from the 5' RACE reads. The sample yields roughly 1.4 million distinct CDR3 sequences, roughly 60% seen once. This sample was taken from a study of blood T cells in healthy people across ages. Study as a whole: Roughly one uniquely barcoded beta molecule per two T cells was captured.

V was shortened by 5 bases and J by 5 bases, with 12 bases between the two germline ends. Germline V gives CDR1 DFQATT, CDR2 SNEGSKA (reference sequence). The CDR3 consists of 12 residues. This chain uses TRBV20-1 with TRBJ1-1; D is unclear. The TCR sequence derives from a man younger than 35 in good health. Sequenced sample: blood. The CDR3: CSAALRETEAFF. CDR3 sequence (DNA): TGCAGTGCTGCCCTCCGGGAGACTGAAGCTTTCTTT.